A selection of T cell receptor beta chains follows, all from one sample in a study of T cell changes during pregnancy in multiple sclerosis. TCRdb's copy holds only in-frame clones and misses some; the assay was immunoSEQ multiplex PCR. The repertoire includes about 38,000 clones, about nine tenths of them detected once, and under 0.4% sits in the top ten. The sequencing here drew on CD4+ T cells from peripheral blood mononuclear cells, taken after pregnancy. These receptors were obtained from a female donor in good health, enrolled as a control in a pregnancy study. Each CDR3 is given with its conserved first and last residue. The D gene is left open where the match is weak. Size tells how often a clone was seen (once, few, many) or the class of an expanded clone, and some rows leave it out.

>TRBD1|TRBV11-3|TRBJ2-4|once|13
TGTGCCAGCAGCTTAGATAACAGGGGGCGCGAGTACTTC
CASSLDNRGREYF
>TRBD1|TRBV9|TRBJ2-7|once|15
TGTGCCAGCAGCCCCGGGACAGGGGAGGGCTACGAGCAGTACTTC
CASSPGTGEGYEQYF
>TRBD1|TRBV6-1|TRBJ1-6|NA|15
TGTGCCAGCAGTGAACAGGGGGCAGGTGATTCACCCCTCCACTTT
CASSEQGAGDSPLHF
>NA|TRBV10-3|TRBJ1-1|NA|12
TGTGCCATCGGGCCTCAGGGCACTGAAGCTTTCTTT
CAIGPQGTEAFF
>NA|TRBV27|TRBJ2-7|NA|15
TGTGCCAGCCGCCGGCGAGGGAGTATTCTCTACGAGCAGTACTTC
CASRRRGSILYEQYF
>TRBD2|TRBV5-4|TRBJ2-1|NA|14
TGTGCCAGCACCCTCGCGGGGGGCAACAATGAGCAGTTCTTC
CASTLAGGNNEQFF
>TRBD1|TRBV12-5|TRBJ1-1|NA|15
TGTGCTAGTGGTTTGGAAACAGGGGGCCACACTGAAGCTTTCTTT
CASGLETGGHTEAFF
>TRBD1|TRBV7-2|TRBJ2-5|NA|15
TGTGCCAGCAGCTACGACAGGGGGCCTAAAGAGACCCAGTACTTC
CASSYDRGPKETQYF
>NA|TRBV11-2|TRBJ1-1|NA|15
TGTGCCAGCAGCCTCACCCTAGACCCGAACACTGAAGCTTTCTTT
CASSLTLDPNTEAFF
>TRBD1|TRBV18|TRBJ2-7|once|14
TGTGCCAGCTCACCCGGGACAGGGGTCTACGAGCAGTACTTC
CASSPGTGVYEQYF
>NA|TRBV11-3|TRBJ1-3|NA|13
TGTGCCAGCAGCCCCACCACAGGAAACACCATATATTTT
CASSPTTGNTIYF
>NA|TRBV20-1|TRBJ1-4|NA|11
TGCAGTGCTTTCCAAAATGAAAAACTGTTTTTT
CSAFQNEKLFF
>NA|TRBV5-8|TRBJ2-5|NA|12
TGTGCCAGCAACCGCGTAGCGGACCACCAGTACTTC
CASNRVADHQYF
>NA|TRBV5-8|TRBJ1-6|NA|15
TGTGCCAGCAGCCGTCTAAGCTCCTATAATTCACCCCTCCACTTT
CASSRLSSYNSPLHF
>TRBD2|TRBV27|TRBJ2-7|NA|17
TGTGCCAGCAGTTTATACGGCCGGGGGGGCGCCACCTACGAGCAGTACTTC
CASSLYGRGGATYEQYF
>NA|TRBV5-1|TRBJ1-1|NA|14
TGCGCCAGCAGCACCCGGGGGGGGTACACTGAAGCTTTCTTT
CASSTRGGYTEAFF
>TRBD1|TRBV14|TRBJ2-7|NA|15
TGTGCCAGCAGCCAAACGGACAGGACCGCTTACGAGCAGTACTTC
CASSQTDRTAYEQYF
>NA|TRBV15|TRBJ1-2|NA|15
TGTGCCACCAGCAGGGTATTCCAGGGGACCTATGGCTACACCTTC
CATSRVFQGTYGYTF
>TRBD2|TRBV7-2|TRBJ2-3|NA|16
TGTGCCAGCAGCTTAGGAGCGGGACCTAGCACAGATACGCAGTATTTT
CASSLGAGPSTDTQYF
>NA|TRBV5-1|TRBJ1-4|NA|17
TGCGCCAGCAGCTTTTCGGTGGTAGGTCCTCGGGGTGAAAAACTGTTTTTT
CASSFSVVGPRGEKLFF
>NA|TRBV29-1|TRBJ2-7|NA|11
TGCAGCGTGCGACTTACCGGCGAGCAGTACTTC
CSVRLTGEQYF
>NA|TRBV27|TRBJ1-2|NA|13
TGTGCCAGCACCATGGGAACAGGCAAAGGCTACACCTTC
CASTMGTGKGYTF
>TRBD1|TRBV7-2|TRBJ1-5|NA|13
TGTGCTGCCGGGACAGAAGCAGGTCAGCCCCAGCATTTT
CAAGTEAGQPQHF
>NA|TRBV7-2|TRBJ2-1|once|15
TGTGCCAGCAGCTTCCGGGACTGGTCCTACAATGAGCAGTTCTTC
CASSFRDWSYNEQFF
>NA|TRBV11-3|TRBJ1-5|NA|14
TGTGCCAGCAGCTTACAGGGTAACAATCAGCCCCAGCATTTT
CASSLQGNNQPQHF
>NA|TRBV30|TRBJ1-3|NA|15
TGTGCCTGGAGTGTACCGGGGGGACCTGGAAACACCATATATTTT
CAWSVPGGPGNTIYF
>NA|TRBV5-3|TRBJ1-2|NA|16
TGTGCCAGAACCACAATCCTACAGGTACAGAACTATGGCTACACCTTC
CARTTILQVQNYGYTF
>NA|TRBV9|TRBJ1-2|NA|14
TGTGCCAGCAGCGCGACTGCCCAGGGCTATGGCTACACCTTC
CASSATAQGYGYTF
>NA|TRBV5-4|TRBJ2-7|NA|15
TGTGCCAGCAGCCCGAAGGGGGGGCGGTCCTACGAGCAGTACTTC
CASSPKGGRSYEQYF
>TRBD1|TRBV11-3|TRBJ1-2|NA|14
TGTGCCAGCAGTACAGGGGTTTCGACGCCTGGCTACACCTTC
CASSTGVSTPGYTF
>NA|TRBV19|TRBJ1-5|NA|15
TGTGCCAGTAGTAAGGCAGGGGTTTGGAATCAGCCCCAGCATTTT
CASSKAGVWNQPQHF
>NA|TRBV5-6|TRBJ1-3|few|16
TGTGCCAGCAGCCTCGGGGGGTTCAGCTCTGGAAACACCATATATTTT
CASSLGGFSSGNTIYF
>NA|TRBV6-5|TRBJ1-1|NA|16
TGTGCCAGCAGTTACTCGATCAGGGGTATTAACACTGAAGCTTTCTTT
CASSYSIRGINTEAFF
>NA|TRBV7-7|TRBJ1-2|NA|14
TGTGCCAGCAGCGAAACTCCAGGGTGGGGTGGCTACACCTTC
CASSETPGWGGYTF
>TRBD1|TRBV6-5|TRBJ1-4|NA|15
TGTGCCAGCAGTAAAAAGACAGGGGGCTTAGGGAAACTGTTTTTT
CASSKKTGGLGKLFF
>TRBD1|TRBV7-2|TRBJ1-1|NA|14
TGTGCCAGCAGTTTGGAGGGGGCGCGCACTGAAGCTTTCTTT
CASSLEGARTEAFF
>NA|TRBV7-2|TRBJ2-2|NA|12
TGTGCCAGCAGCTTTCTCACCGGGGAGCTGTTTTTT
CASSFLTGELFF
>TRBD1|TRBV29-1|TRBJ2-3|NA|14
TGCAGCGTTGGGGGGGACAGGGGTTACGATACGCAGTATTTT
CSVGGDRGYDTQYF
>NA|TRBV11-3|TRBJ2-3|NA|15
TGTGCCAGCAGCTTAGATCCGACTAGCACAGATACGCAGTATTTT
CASSLDPTSTDTQYF
>NA|TRBV12-5|TRBJ1-2|NA|14
TGTGCTAGCCTTGGGACTCCGGGAAACTATGGCTACACCTTC
CASLGTPGNYGYTF
>TRBD1|TRBV6-6|TRBJ1-4|NA|15
TGTGCCAGCAGTTACCAGGGGGCAGCTAATGAAAAACTGTTTTTT
CASSYQGAANEKLFF
>TRBD2|TRBV5-1|TRBJ2-1|once|17
TGCGCCAGCAGCTTGGGTCTAGCGGGAGCTCGCTACAATGAGCAGTTCTTC
CASSLGLAGARYNEQFF